Presented here are 5 T cell receptor beta chains from one specimen sequenced in a study of blood T cell repertoires in COVID-19 (dated by TCRdb to between 2020 and 2021). Receptor libraries were prepared by the immunoSEQ multiplex PCR assay. Here the immuneACCESS table is served through TCRdb, limited to in-frame sequences with V and J called. Missing clones are a known gap in these copies; in checked studies unresolved V genes cover under half, and the rest lacks a known reason. The sample data list about 150,000 clones, and 88% of these were observed just once. Jointly, the top ten make up less than 8% of the sample. The sequencing input was PBMCs or T cells enriched from blood (not recorded which). The receptors were gathered from a woman aged 45-65 years who had recovered from COVID-19.

CDR3 sequence (DNA): TGTGCCAGTAGCGACCGACAGTCCAATCAGCCCCAGCATTTT. Its protein is CASSDRQSNQPQHF. The chain couples TRBV19 to TRBJ1-5; perhaps TRBD1 as D (5 bases). The ends were cut back, 6 bases at V and 3 bases at J, with 12 bases in the middle. The CDR3 covers 14 residues. Germline values: CDR1 LNHDA, CDR2 SQIVND (reference sequence).

The genes are TRBV5-6 and TRBJ2-3; D is ambiguous. The V gene lost 1 base and the J gene lost 0 bases, with 12 bases spanning the gap. This CDR3 has 16 amino acids. CDR1 SGHDT and CDR2 YYEEEE come from the germline V gene. DNA for the CDR3: TGTGCCAGCAGCTTGTTCCCGGTCGCTAGCACAGATACGCAGTATTTT. Encoded protein: CASSLFPVASTDTQYF.

The V and J genes are TRBV2 and TRBJ2-3, with no clear D. Looked up from germline, CDR1 is SNHLY and CDR2 is FYNNEI. The CDR3 has 12 residues. Trimming took 9 bases from V and 5 from J, leaving 12 bases between them. The CDR3 nucleotides read TGTGCCAGGGGCCCAACTGGAGATACGCAGTATTTT. It codes for CARGPTGDTQYF.

In its sample, this clone was seen once. This chain joins TRBV21-1 and TRBJ1-4; the D segment call TRBD1 is taken from the table without a DNA check. TRBV21-1 is marked as a pseudogene. The CDR3 is 16 amino acids. The chain's CDR3 is CASSEPRDSLNEKLFF. CDR3 nucleotides: TGTGCCAGCAGCGAACCCCGGGACAGCCTTAATGAAAAACTGTTTTTT.

J is TRBJ2-7 and V is TRBV4-1, with D possibly being TRBD2 (6 bases). Germline CDR1 is MGHRA and CDR2 is YSYEKL. The CDR3 sequence is 16 residues long. With 0 bases removed from V and 3 bases from J, the gap between germline ends came to 15 bases. This CDR3 is CASSQEGGEFIYEQYF. DNA for the CDR3: TGCGCCAGCAGCCAAGAAGGAGGGGAATTCATCTACGAGCAGTACTTC.